These 24 T cell receptor beta chains came from one sample sequenced in a study of T cell responses to AZD1222 COVID-19 vaccine. Clones were read by immunoSEQ multiplex PCR, and TCRdb kept only the in-frame ones, dropping some. The table records 95,000 to 110,000 clones, 75% to 95% of them present only once. The sample in question was peripheral blood, obtained 28 days after the second AZD1222 dose. The origin of the receptors is an adult who received the AZD1222 COVID-19 vaccine.

This chain connects TRBV19 to TRBJ2-1; TRBD2 might be the D (6 bases). Between the trimmed V and J ends, which lost 1 base and 10 bases, there was a span of 17 bases. Germline CDR1 LNHDA, CDR2 SQIVND (reference sequence). The CDR3 has 15 residues. CDR3 region: CASSIAGRLTEEQFF. DNA for the CDR3: TGTGCCAGTAGTATAGCGGGGAGGCTGACAGAGGAGCAGTTCTTC.

V and J are TRBV15 and TRBJ1-2; D gene ambiguous. In germline, CDR1 is LNHNV, CDR2 YYDKDF (reference sequence). V lost 4 bases and J lost 4, with 13 bases in between. The CDR3 spans 14 residues. The CDR3 coding sequence is TGTGCCACCAGCAATAAAGGCCAGCCCTATGGCTACACCTTC. Translated, it gives CATSNKGQPYGYTF.

The chain employs TRBV5-6 and TRBJ2-1; 8 bases map to TRBD2. Trimming at V came to 4 bases and at J to 7 bases, leaving 13 bases not matched to a gene. Germline CDR1 SGHDT, CDR2 YYEEEE. The CDR3 length is 16 residues. CDR3 nucleotides: TGTGCCAGCAGCCCGATCTACGGGGGGGCCGGGAATGAGCAGTTCTTC. Its protein product is CASSPIYGGAGNEQFF.

The rearrangement uses TRBV19 and TRBJ1-2; a weak D match, TRBD1 (5 bases). The germline CDR1 and CDR2 sequences are LNHDA and SQIVND (reference sequence). The CDR3 consists of 14 residues. The germline V and J ends were trimmed by 7 bases and 3 bases, with 15 bases remaining between them. CDR3 sequence (DNA): TGTGCCAGTACCCTGACAGACTTTTACTATGGCTACACCTTC. Amino acids: CASTLTDFYYGYTF.

This chain connects TRBV3-1 (or the pseudogene TRBV3-2) to TRBJ2-5; a possible D gene is TRBD1 (5 bases). V was cut by 4 bases and J by 9 bases, with 9 bases left in between. Germline V CDR1 and CDR2: LGHDT, YNNKEL (reference sequence). The CDR3 spans 11 residues. CDR3 protein: CASSLGAAQYF. For the CDR3, the DNA is TGTGCCAGCAGCCTAGGGGCGGCCCAGTACTTC.

The chain employs TRBV5-6 and TRBJ2-1; D may be TRBD1 or TRBD2 (5 bases each). The CDR3 spans 15 residues. Looked up from germline, CDR1 is SGHDT and CDR2 is YYEEEE. The V gene lost 3 bases and the J gene lost 7 bases, with 17 bases spanning the gap. This CDR3 reads CASSYPTGPRNEQFF. In DNA form, the CDR3 reads TGTGCCAGCAGCTACCCGACGGGACCCAGGAATGAGCAGTTCTTC.

This clone was counted once. The chain is built from TRBV6-5 and TRBJ1-5, with D unclear. Trimming stripped 7 bases from V and 6 bases from J, with 10 bases between. The CDR3 has 12 amino acids. Germline V CDR1 and CDR2: MNHEY, SVGAGI. As DNA, the CDR3 is TGTGCCAGCACGGTAGGGAGTCAGCCCCAGCATTTT. This codes for CASTVGSQPQHF.

The chain employs TRBV14 and TRBJ2-1; no definite D call. The V and J ends lost 0 bases and 2 bases respectively, with 11 bases between them. The CDR3 sequence is 16 residues long. The V gene's germline CDR1 is SGHDN and CDR2 FVKESK. The CDR3 DNA is TGTGCCAGCAGCCAAGAGGTACGACCTACCTACAATGAGCAGTTCTTC. As protein: CASSQEVRPTYNEQFF.

The chain links TRBV6-4 to TRBJ2-2; D remains ambiguous. Trimming took off 0 bases at V and 0 bases at J, with 8 bases between the two ends. This CDR3 has 16 amino acids. In germline, CDR1 is MRHNA, CDR2 SNTAGT. Here the CDR3 reads CASSDSGSANTGELFF. The CDR3 DNA is TGTGCCAGCAGTGACTCGGGCAGCGCGAACACCGGGGAGCTGTTTTTT.

This chain uses TRBV7-2 with TRBJ2-6; D is unresolved. The CDR3 has 19 residues. The germline gives CDR1 SGHTA, CDR2 FQGNSA. V was trimmed by 3 bases and J by 0 bases, leaving 18 bases between them. In DNA form, the CDR3 reads TGTGCCAGCAGCTTCCCTATGACACGTATGAGCTCTGGGGCCAACGTCCTGACTTTC. Protein sequence: CASSFPMTRMSSGANVLTF.

This clone showed up just once. The chain uses TRBV28 and TRBJ2-5, with TRBD1 matching 9 bases. V lost 6 bases to trimming and J lost 0 bases; unmatched junction nucleotides: 8. The CDR3 length is 16 residues. Germline CDR1 MDHEN, CDR2 SYDVKM. The CDR3, as DNA: TGTGCCAGCAGCACAACCGGGACAGGGTACCAAGAGACCCAGTACTTC. It is translated as CASSTTGTGYQETQYF.

The J gene is TRBJ2-1, the V gene TRBV5-1; D possibly corresponds to TRBD1 (7 bases). The CDR3 runs to 13 residues. Deletions cut 3 bases from V and 8 bases from J, with 12 bases between. The germline V gene has CDR1 SGHRS and CDR2 YFSETQ. Here the CDR3 DNA reads TGCGCCAGCAGCTCAGGGGGGCGGGATGAGCAGTTCTTC. Amino acid sequence: CASSSGGRDEQFF.

The V and J genes are TRBV14 and TRBJ2-7; 8 bases are shared with TRBD2. Germline loops: CDR1 SGHDN, CDR2 FVKESK. This CDR3 has 13 residues. With 4 bases clipped from V and 3 bases from J, the junction kept 2 bases outside the gene matches. This CDR3 reads CASSRTSLYEQYF. The CDR3 DNA reads as TGTGCCAGCAGCCGGACTAGCCTCTACGAGCAGTACTTC.

This rearrangement joins TRBV4-3 to TRBJ1-2, with 7 bases that match TRBD1. The length of the CDR3 is 17 residues. The V and J ends lost 0 bases and 8 bases, in that order; junction bases with no gene match: 15. Germline loops: CDR1 LGHNA, CDR2 YSLEER. The CDR3 protein is CASSQDTAPQGSGGYTF. In DNA form, the CDR3 reads TGCGCCAGCAGCCAAGATACCGCCCCACAGGGGTCCGGGGGCTACACCTTC.

This sequence joins TRBV4-2 and TRBJ2-4, with TRBD1 matching over 7 bases. Trimming at V came to 1 base and at J to 3 bases, leaving 6 bases not matched to a gene. Germline V CDR1 and CDR2: LGHNA, YNFKEQ. The CDR3 is 16 amino acids. DNA of the CDR3: TGTGCCAGCAGCCAAGGGCCAGGGGGTTACAAAAACATTCAGTACTTC. Translated, it gives CASSQGPGGYKNIQYF.

The chain employs TRBV24-1 and TRBJ2-1, with 10 bases fitting TRBD1. The CDR3 runs 15 residues. CDR1 is KGHDR, CDR2 SFDVKD, per germline. V trimming: 3 bases; J trimming: 3 bases; junction bases outside the gene matches: 1. CDR3 sequence: CATSDRDRGYNEQFF. In DNA, the CDR3 is TGTGCCACCAGTGATAGGGACAGGGGCTACAATGAGCAGTTCTTC.

V usage is TRBV30 and J usage is TRBJ2-7; D not certain. Germline V gene lookup returns CDR1 GTSNPN and CDR2 SVGIG (reference sequence). CDR3 size: 13 residues. Trimming pared 8 bases from V and 2 bases from J, leaving 16 bases between. CDR3 sequence reads: CAQRPTATYEQYF. DNA of the CDR3: TGTGCCCAAAGGCCTACCGCTACCTACGAGCAGTACTTC. The whole variable domain, remainder taken from reference TRBV30 and TRBJ2-7, is SQTIHQWPATLVQPVGSPLSLECTVEGTSNPNLYWYRQAAGRGLQLLFYSVGIGQISSEVPQNLSASRPQDRQFILSSKKLLLSDSGFYLCAQRPTATYEQYFGPGTRLTVT.

This clone was recorded once. The rearrangement uses TRBV27 and TRBJ1-2; 9 nucleotides agree with TRBD1. CDR1 and CDR2 from the germline V gene are MNHEY and SMNVEV (reference sequence). The CDR3 covers 15 residues. V gave up 4 bases and J gave up 8 bases; unmatched junction bases: 11. CDR3 coding DNA: TGTGCCAGCAGTTCCCTGACAGGGGGGGAATGGGGCTACACCTTC. Protein sequence: CASSSLTGGEWGYTF.

This rearrangement joins TRBV7-9 to TRBJ2-1, with a possible D match to TRBD2 (6 bases). In germline, CDR1 is SEHNR, CDR2 FQNEAQ (reference sequence). This CDR3 region has 13 residues. V was cut by 4 bases and J by 4 bases, with 8 bases left in between. The DNA for the CDR3 is TGTGCCAGCAGCTGGGGGGTGTACAATGAGCAGTTCTTC. As protein: CASSWGVYNEQFF.

A word on this clone: A junction boundary mismatches the germline segment, possibly from a read error. This chain uses TRBV10-3 with TRBJ2-7, with D perhaps matching TRBD1 or TRBD2 (6 bases each). CDR3 length equals 11 residues. In germline, CDR1 is ENHRY, CDR2 SYGVKD. The CDR3 region is CAISESGGSLF. CDR3 DNA sequence: TGTGCCATCAGTGAGTCGGGGGGCTCTCTTTTC.

The V call is TRBV27, the J call TRBJ1-2; D remains unclear. The CDR3 extends over 12 amino acids. Germline V gene data show CDR1 as MNHEY and CDR2 as SMNVEV (reference sequence). The germline V and J ends were trimmed by 6 bases and 4 bases, with 9 bases remaining between them. The CDR3 reads CASRDPGYGYTF. The CDR3 coding sequence is TGTGCCAGCAGGGATCCGGGCTATGGCTACACCTTC.

The V call is TRBV5-4, the J call TRBJ2-1, with D possibly being TRBD2 (6 bases). Trimming shortened V by 0 bases and J by 7 bases, and 14 bases separated the two germline ends. CDR1 SGHNT and CDR2 YYREEE come from the germline V gene (reference sequence). This CDR3 has 15 amino acids. This CDR3 is CASSLEGRRGNEQFF. For the CDR3, the DNA is TGTGCCAGCAGCTTGGAGGGGAGGAGAGGAAATGAGCAGTTCTTC.

This chain joins TRBV7-9 and TRBJ2-7, with TRBD1 matching 10 bases. V shed 1 base, J shed 6 bases, and the junction held 6 bases outside the gene matches. From germline, CDR1 is SEHNR and CDR2 FQNEAQ (reference sequence). CDR3 length: 15 residues. The CDR3 protein is CASSLGSDRGPEQYF. CDR3 nucleotide sequence: TGTGCCAGCAGCTTAGGAAGTGACAGGGGGCCCGAGCAGTACTTC.

Here the CDR3 reads CASGLVLRGQSNGYTF. CDR3 bases: TGTGCTAGTGGTTTGGTCCTAAGAGGGCAGTCAAATGGCTACACCTTC. This chain uses TRBV12-5 with TRBJ1-2; D gene ambiguous. CDR1 LGHNT and CDR2 FRNRAP come from the germline V gene. V lost 0 bases and J lost 6, with 17 bases in between. This CDR3 comprises 16 residues.